The entry below gives a single T cell receptor (beta chain) sequence along with its context. The antigen is unknown. The sample comes from a study of shared clonotypes between healthy human individuals. On the study more broadly: Per donor, CD8 memory used one plate, CD8 naive used two, CD4 memory used three and CD4 naive used three. General study points: Clonotypes that were shared across a few donors made up around 4.6% of naive CD4 clonotypes. What limited the represented genetic and exposure-history diversity was the small number of donors. Clonotypes which were not shared had lower generation probabilities than clonotypes that all four donors shared.

Generated by immunoSEQ multiplex PCR, the TCRdb table keeps only in-frame clones and is missing some. The repertoire holds millions of clones, with approximately 93% as singletons. Trimming left V 4 bases short and J 5 bases short, with 9 bases between. The V gene's germline CDR1 is LNHDA and CDR2 SQIVND (reference sequence). This CDR3 contains 13 residues. The chain uses TRBV19 and TRBJ1-5; D remains ambiguous. The source is a man aged 18 to 30 in good health. Some clones in this sample may be carry-over from other donors' samples. The sequencing sample was made of naive CD4+ T cells from PBMCs. Subset meaning: CD45RA+ positively selected. The CDR3 reads CASSTSGDQPQHF. CDR3 bases: TGTGCCAGTAGTACATCTGGCGATCAGCCCCAGCATTTT. Based on the CDR3 plus reference TRBV19 and TRBJ1-5, the full variable domain is DGGITQSPKYLFRKEGQNVTLSCEQNLNHDAMYWYRQDPGQGLRLIYYSQIVNDFQKGDIAEGYSVSREKKESFPLTVTSAQKNPTAFYLCASSTSGDQPQHFGDGTRLSIL.